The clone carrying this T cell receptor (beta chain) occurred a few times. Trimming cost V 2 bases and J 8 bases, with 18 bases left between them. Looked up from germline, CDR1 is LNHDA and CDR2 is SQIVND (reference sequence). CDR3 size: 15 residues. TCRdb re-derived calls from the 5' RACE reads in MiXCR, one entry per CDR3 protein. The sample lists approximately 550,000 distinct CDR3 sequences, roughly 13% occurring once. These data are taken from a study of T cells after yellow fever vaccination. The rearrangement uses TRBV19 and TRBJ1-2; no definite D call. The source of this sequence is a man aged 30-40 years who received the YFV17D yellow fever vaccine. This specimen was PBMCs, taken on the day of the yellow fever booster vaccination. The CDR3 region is CASSILGDRYEGYTF. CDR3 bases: TGTGCCAGTAGTATACTAGGAGATCGCTATGAAGGCTACACCTTC.